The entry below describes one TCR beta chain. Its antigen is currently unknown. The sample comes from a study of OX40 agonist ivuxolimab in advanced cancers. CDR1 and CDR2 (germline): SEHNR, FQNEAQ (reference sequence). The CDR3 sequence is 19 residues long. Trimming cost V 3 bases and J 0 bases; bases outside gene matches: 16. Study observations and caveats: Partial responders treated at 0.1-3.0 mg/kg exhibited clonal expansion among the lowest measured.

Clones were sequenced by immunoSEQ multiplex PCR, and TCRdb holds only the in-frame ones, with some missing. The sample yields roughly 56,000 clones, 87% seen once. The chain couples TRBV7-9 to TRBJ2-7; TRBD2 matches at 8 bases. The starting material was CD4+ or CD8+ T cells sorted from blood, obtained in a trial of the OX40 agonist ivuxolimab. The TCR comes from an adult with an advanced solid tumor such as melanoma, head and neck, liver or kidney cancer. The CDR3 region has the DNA TGTGCCAGCAGCTTCGACCGCCGTCTAGCGGGCGTAAGCTCCTACGAGCAGTACTTC. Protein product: CASSFDRRLAGVSSYEQYF.